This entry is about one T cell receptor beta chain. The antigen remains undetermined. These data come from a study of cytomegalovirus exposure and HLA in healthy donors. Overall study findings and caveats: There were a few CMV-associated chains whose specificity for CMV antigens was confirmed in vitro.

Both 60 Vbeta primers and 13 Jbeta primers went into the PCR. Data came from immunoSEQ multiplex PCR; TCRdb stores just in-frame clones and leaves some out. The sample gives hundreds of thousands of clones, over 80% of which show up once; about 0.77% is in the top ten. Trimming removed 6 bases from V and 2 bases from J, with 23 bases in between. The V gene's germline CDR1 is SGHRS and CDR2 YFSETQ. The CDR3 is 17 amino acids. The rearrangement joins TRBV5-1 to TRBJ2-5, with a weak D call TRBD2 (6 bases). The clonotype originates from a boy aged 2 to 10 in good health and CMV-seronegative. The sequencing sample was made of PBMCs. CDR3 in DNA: TGCGCCAGCACCCGGGATCGGGAGTGGAGGCGGCAAGAGACCCAGTACTTC. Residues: CASTRDREWRRQETQYF.